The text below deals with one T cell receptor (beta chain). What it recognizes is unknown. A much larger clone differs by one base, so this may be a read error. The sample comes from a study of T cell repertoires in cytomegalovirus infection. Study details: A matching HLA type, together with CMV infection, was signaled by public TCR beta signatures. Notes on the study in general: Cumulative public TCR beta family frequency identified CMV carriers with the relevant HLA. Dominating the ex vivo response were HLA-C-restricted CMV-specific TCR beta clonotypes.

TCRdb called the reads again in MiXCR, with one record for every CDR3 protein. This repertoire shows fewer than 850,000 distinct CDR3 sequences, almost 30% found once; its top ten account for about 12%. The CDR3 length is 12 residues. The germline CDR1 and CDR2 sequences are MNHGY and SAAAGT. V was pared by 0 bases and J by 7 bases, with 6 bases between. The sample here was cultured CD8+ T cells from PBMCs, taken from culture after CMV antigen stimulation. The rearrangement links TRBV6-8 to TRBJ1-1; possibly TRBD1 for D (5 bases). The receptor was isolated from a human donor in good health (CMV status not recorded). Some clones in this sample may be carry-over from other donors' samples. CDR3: CASSYSGDEAFF. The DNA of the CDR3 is TGTGCCAGCAGTTACTCAGGGGATGAAGCTTTCTTT.